This T cell receptor beta chain was recorded in a study of T cell responses to AZD1222 COVID-19 vaccine. Findings and limits, study-wide: Clonal diversity may have been underestimated in mostly white British donors. The study sampled repertoires only after the peak T cell response.

Sequenced by immunoSEQ multiplex PCR; TCRdb stores in-frame clones only, minus some. The table records 65,000 to 90,000 clones, approximately 90% of them present only once. Remarks on this clone: What it binds is not known.

The CDR3 is 15 amino acids. Per the germline V gene, CDR1 is MNHNY and CDR2 is SVGAGI (reference sequence). V lost 6 bases, J lost 1 base, and 15 bases lay in between. The analysis combined second doses at about 4 or about 12 weeks. The sample in question was peripheral blood, obtained 28 days after the second AZD1222 dose. This chain joins TRBV6-6 and TRBJ1-1; D is uncertain. The TCR comes from an adult who received the AZD1222 COVID-19 vaccine. The CDR3 here is CASSSRTAQNTEAFF. CDR3 coding DNA: TGTGCCAGCAGCTCCCGGACTGCCCAGAACACTGAAGCTTTCTTT.